The 28 T cell receptor beta chains listed next were all sequenced from one sample in a study of T cell responses to AZD1222 COVID-19 vaccine. Only in-frame clones appear in the TCRdb table, and some are missing; sequencing was by immunoSEQ multiplex PCR. The sample has 150,000 to 200,000 clones, around 88% seen once. The input for sequencing was peripheral blood, taken on day 0 of AZD1222 vaccination. These receptor sequences come from an adult in good health.

The V gene is TRBV18, the J gene TRBJ2-7; 8 positions agree with TRBD1. Germline values: CDR1 KGHSH, CDR2 LQKENI. The CDR3 is 16 residues long. V was clipped by 3 bases and J by 0 bases; unmatched bases: 7. CDR3 DNA sequence: TGTGCCAGCTCACCCCTACAGGACAGGGACTCCTACGAGCAGTACTTC. This encodes CASSPLQDRDSYEQYF. Variable domain in full (rest from reference TRBV18 and TRBJ2-7): NAGVMQNPRHLVRRRGQEARLRCSPMKGHSHVYWYRQLPEEGLKFMVYLQKENIIDESGMPKERFSAEFPKEGPSILRIQQVVRGDSAAYFCASSPLQDRDSYEQYFGPGTRLTVT.

This rearrangement joins TRBV14 to TRBJ1-2, with 8 bases lining up with TRBD1. This CDR3 contains 14 residues. Germline-derived CDR1 and CDR2 are SGHDN and FVKESK. Trimming removed 4 bases from V and 8 bases from J; junction bases left unmatched: 9. Here the CDR3 reads CASSRRQGAEGYTF. CDR3 bases: TGTGCCAGCAGCCGGCGCCAGGGGGCGGAAGGCTACACCTTC.

The genes are TRBV24-1 and TRBJ2-3; D is unresolved. Germline V gene sequence: CDR1 KGHDR, CDR2 SFDVKD. The CDR3 totals 12 residues. The V gene lost 3 bases and the J gene lost 4 bases, with 4 bases spanning the gap. CDR3 bases: TGTGCCACCAGTGATCCCCCAGATACGCAGTATTTT. It specifies CATSDPPDTQYF.

This chain joins TRBV6-5 and TRBJ2-5; possible D gene TRBD1, 6 bases. Germline V gene lookup returns CDR1 MNHEY and CDR2 SVGAGI. This CDR3 region has 15 residues. Between the trimmed V and J ends, which lost 6 bases and 0 bases, there was a span of 14 bases. This CDR3 is CASRILGQNQETQYF. The CDR3 coding sequence is TGTGCCAGCAGGATATTAGGACAGAACCAAGAGACCCAGTACTTC.

Here the CDR3 DNA reads TGCGCCAGCAGCCCCGCTAGGGAGCGGATTTCCTACAATGAGCAGTTCTTC. Its translation is CASSPARERISYNEQFF. The chain uses TRBV5-1 and TRBJ2-1; perhaps TRBD2 as D (5 bases). The CDR3 sequence is 17 residues long. V was cut by 4 bases and J by 1 base, with 18 bases left in between. CDR1 SGHRS and CDR2 YFSETQ come from the germline V gene.

The chain uses TRBV7-9 and TRBJ1-4; D not resolved. CDR1 SEHNR and CDR2 FQNEAQ come from the germline V gene (reference sequence). The CDR3 totals 17 residues. With 1 base removed from V and 8 bases from J, the gap between germline ends came to 20 bases. The CDR3 sequence is CASSLGALEAGGEKLFF. DNA for the CDR3: TGTGCCAGCAGCTTAGGGGCGCTCGAAGCTGGCGGAGAAAAACTGTTTTTT.

V is TRBV7-2 and J is TRBJ2-4; TRBD2 matches at 12 bases. Germline CDR1 and CDR2: SGHTA and FQGNSA. V lost 5 bases and J lost 6; bases outside the gene matches: 11. There are 17 residues in the CDR3. CDR3 sequence: CASSELAGGQGANIQYF. CDR3 bases: TGTGCCAGCAGCGAACTAGCGGGGGGCCAGGGGGCAAACATTCAGTACTTC.

The J gene is TRBJ2-5, the V gene TRBV10-3; no definite D call. Deletions cut 7 bases from V and 2 bases from J, with 8 bases between. The CDR3 runs 12 residues. CDR1 and CDR2 (germline): ENHRY, SYGVKD. CDR3 amino acids: CAITRLQETQYF. The CDR3 nucleotides read TGTGCCATCACGCGGTTACAAGAGACCCAGTACTTC.

The chain couples TRBV6-5 to TRBJ2-5; 8 bases align to TRBD2. CDR1 and CDR2 from the germline V gene are MNHEY and SVGAGI. V shed 5 bases, J shed 0 bases, and the junction held 5 bases outside the gene matches. CDR3 length equals 15 residues. DNA of the CDR3: TGTGCCAGCAGTCACGGGGGGGAGGACCAAGAGACCCAGTACTTC. Translated: CASSHGGEDQETQYF.

Note on this clone: The same CDR3 arises from other DNA sequences in this sample as well. The chain has TRBV12-3 or TRBV12-4 and TRBJ1-5, with 9 positions matching TRBD1. The trim removed 6 bases at V and 4 bases at J, leaving 1 base unmatched. The CDR3 contains 13 residues. Here the CDR3 reads CASRGTGNQPQHF. As DNA, the CDR3 is TGTGCCAGCAGGGGGACAGGGAATCAGCCCCAGCATTTT.

The CDR3 DNA is TGTGCCGGGGACAGGGGGGTAGGCTACACCTTC. It encodes CAGDRGVGYTF. This chain uses TRBV30 with TRBJ1-2; TRBD1 agrees at 11 bases. The trim removed 8 bases at V and 8 bases at J, leaving 4 bases unmatched. This CDR3 comprises 11 residues. The germline gives CDR1 GTSNPN, CDR2 SVGIG (reference sequence).

In this sample, this clone turned up once. The V call is TRBV9, the J call TRBJ2-3; D perhaps matches TRBD1 (6 bases). The ends were cut back, 0 bases at V and 2 bases at J, with 13 bases in the middle. The germline V gene encodes CDR1 SGDLS and CDR2 YYNGEE. This CDR3 region has 16 residues. CDR3 sequence reads: CASSVVSGAFTDTQYF. As DNA, the CDR3 is TGTGCCAGCAGCGTAGTGTCAGGGGCGTTCACAGATACGCAGTATTTT.

V usage is TRBV27 and J usage is TRBJ2-5; possible D gene TRBD1, 6 bases. The CDR3 has 14 amino acids. The V gene's germline CDR1 is MNHEY and CDR2 SMNVEV (reference sequence). Trimming removed 6 bases from V and 0 bases from J, with 11 bases in between. CDR3 loop: CASRRGHNQETQYF. The CDR3 DNA reads TGTGCCAGCAGGAGGGGACACAACCAAGAGACCCAGTACTTC.

The chain employs TRBV6-5 and TRBJ2-7; no clear D. CDR1 is MNHEY, CDR2 SVGAGI, per germline. The CDR3 covers 14 residues. The V end was cut by 2 bases, the J end by 2 bases, with 10 bases between. The CDR3 sequence: CASSYLRPPYEQYF. The DNA for the CDR3 is TGTGCCAGCAGTTACCTAAGGCCCCCCTACGAGCAGTACTTC.

This chain connects TRBV13 to TRBJ2-3; the D gene is possibly TRBD1 (5 bases). V was shortened by 6 bases and J by 4 bases, with 11 bases between the two germline ends. The CDR3 runs 13 residues. Germline V gives CDR1 PRHDT, CDR2 FYEKMQ (reference sequence). The CDR3 reads CASSPSRADTQYF. CDR3 nucleotide sequence: TGTGCCAGCAGTCCCTCCAGGGCAGATACGCAGTATTTT.

The V gene is TRBV9, the J gene TRBJ2-5; 9 nucleotides line up with TRBD2. Trimming took 4 bases from V and 1 from J; bases not matched to a gene: 11. This CDR3 has 17 residues. Germline loops: CDR1 SGDLS, CDR2 YYNGEE. In DNA form, the CDR3 reads TGTGCCAGCAGCCCTGGATTTGGCGGGGGGGTCCAAGAGACCCAGTACTTC. Translation: CASSPGFGGGVQETQYF.

The chain couples TRBV19 to TRBJ1-5; unclear D gene. The CDR3 spans 14 residues. V lost 2 bases, J lost 7 bases, and 12 bases lay in between. The V gene's germline CDR1 is LNHDA and CDR2 SQIVND (reference sequence). The CDR3 loop is CASSIRPQNQPQHF. Written as DNA, the CDR3 is TGTGCCAGTAGTATACGTCCGCAGAACCAGCCCCAGCATTTT.

This chain links TRBV19 with TRBJ1-2; D is perhaps TRBD1 (6 bases). Trimming took off 6 bases at V and 5 bases at J, with 10 bases between the two ends. This CDR3 region has 12 residues. CDR1 is LNHDA and CDR2 is SQIVND in the germline V gene (reference sequence). CDR3 sequence reads: CASRGAEYGYTF. In DNA, the CDR3 is TGTGCCAGTAGGGGGGCCGAGTATGGCTACACCTTC.

This clone appeared once. The rearrangement links TRBV30 to TRBJ2-7; possible D gene TRBD2, 5 bases. CDR3 length equals 16 residues. CDR1 is GTSNPN, CDR2 SVGIG, per germline (reference sequence). Trimming pared 0 bases from V and 1 base from J, leaving 16 bases between. The DNA for the CDR3 is TGTGCCTGGAGTGTACCGGGGTCCCCGACATCCTACGAGCAGTACTTC. Translation gives CAWSVPGSPTSYEQYF.

The V and J genes are TRBV27 and TRBJ1-6; D is possibly TRBD1 (6 bases). V lost 5 bases and J lost 8, with 16 bases in between. The CDR3 is 15 amino acids. Germline assignment: CDR1 MNHEY and CDR2 SMNVEV (reference sequence). DNA of the CDR3: TGTGCCAGCAGTCCCGGCGGGGGCCGAGATTCACCCCTCCACTTT. Encoded protein: CASSPGGGRDSPLHF.

V is TRBV18 and J is TRBJ2-2, with 7 bases identical to TRBD2. Germline loops: CDR1 KGHSH, CDR2 LQKENI. V shed 2 bases and J 5 bases; nucleotides not matched to a gene: 5. The CDR3 length is 15 residues. DNA of the CDR3: TGTGCCAGCTCACCAGTGCGCGGGGGAACCGGGGAGCTGTTTTTT. Translated, it gives CASSPVRGGTGELFF. The full variable domain, with the rest looked up from reference TRBV18 and TRBJ2-2, is NAGVMQNPRHLVRRRGQEARLRCSPMKGHSHVYWYRQLPEEGLKFMVYLQKENIIDESGMPKERFSAEFPKEGPSILRIQQVVRGDSAAYFCASSPVRGGTGELFFGEGSRLTVL.

The chain employs TRBV2 and TRBJ1-1; a possible D gene is TRBD1 (5 bases). V lost 8 bases, J lost 5 bases, and 12 bases lay in between. CDR1 and CDR2 (germline): SNHLY, FYNNEI. The CDR3 covers 12 residues. The CDR3, as DNA: TGTGCCAGCTCTGGGGGTGGTACTGAAGCTTTCTTT. Amino acids: CASSGGGTEAFF. Using reference TRBV2 and TRBJ1-1 for the parts outside the CDR3, the full variable domain is EPEVTQTPSHQVTQMGQEVILRCVPISNHLYFYWYRQILGQKVEFLVSFYNNEISEKSEIFDDQFSVERPDGSNFTLKIRSTKLEDSAMYFCASSGGGTEAFFGQGTRLTVV.

This clone has just a few counts. Other nucleotide sequences from this sample produce the same CDR3. V is TRBV5-1 and J is TRBJ1-4, with TRBD1 as a possible D gene (5 bases). CDR1 is SGHRS, CDR2 YFSETQ, per germline. This CDR3 has 14 residues. V lost 4 bases, J lost 0 bases, and 7 bases lay in between. CDR3: CASSPQATNEKLFF. DNA of the CDR3: TGCGCCAGCAGCCCACAGGCAACTAATGAAAAACTGTTTTTT.

V is TRBV2 and J is TRBJ2-1; possibly TRBD1 or TRBD2 for D (5 bases each). Germline CDR1 SNHLY, CDR2 FYNNEI. There are 17 residues in the CDR3. Trimming left V 5 bases short and J 0 bases short, with 17 bases between. CDR3 sequence: CASSTSWDGDSYNEQFF. The DNA for the CDR3 is TGTGCCAGCAGTACAAGTTGGGACGGTGACTCCTACAATGAGCAGTTCTTC.

This chain links TRBV10-1 with TRBJ2-1, with TRBD2 matching over 13 bases. V shed 4 bases, J shed 4 bases, and the junction held 4 bases outside the gene matches. Germline loops: CDR1 WNHNN, CDR2 SYGVQD (reference sequence). The length of the CDR3 is 16 residues. The CDR3 nucleotides are TGCGCCAGCAGTGGGACTAGCGGGGGCCTTTACAATGAGCAGTTCTTC. This sequence encodes CASSGTSGGLYNEQFF.

The chain recombines TRBV5-6 with TRBJ1-2; D possibly corresponds to TRBD1 (5 bases). The V end was cut by 2 bases, the J end by 8 bases, with 13 bases between. Germline V gene sequence: CDR1 SGHDT, CDR2 YYEEEE. The CDR3 extends over 13 amino acids. CDR3 protein: CASSFGQGGGYTF. CDR3 coding DNA: TGTGCCAGCAGCTTTGGGCAGGGCGGCGGCTACACCTTC.

The J gene is TRBJ1-5, the V gene TRBV28; no clear D gene. The V gene's germline CDR1 is MDHEN and CDR2 SYDVKM. This CDR3 is 18 amino acids long. V dropped 3 bases and J dropped 5 bases, with 23 bases sitting between them. CDR3 amino acids: CASSLSIGLGSMDQPQHF. The CDR3 coding sequence is TGTGCCAGCAGTTTGTCCATAGGGCTAGGGTCTATGGATCAGCCCCAGCATTTT.

This clone was detected once. J is TRBJ1-5 and V is TRBV7-2; D may be TRBD1 (5 bases). Germline loops: CDR1 SGHTA, CDR2 FQGNSA. The CDR3 length is 15 residues. Deletions cut 5 bases from V and 0 bases from J, with 11 bases between. In nucleotides, the CDR3 is TGTGCCAGCAGCCATGACAGAAATAGCAATCAGCCCCAGCATTTT. It translates to CASSHDRNSNQPQHF.